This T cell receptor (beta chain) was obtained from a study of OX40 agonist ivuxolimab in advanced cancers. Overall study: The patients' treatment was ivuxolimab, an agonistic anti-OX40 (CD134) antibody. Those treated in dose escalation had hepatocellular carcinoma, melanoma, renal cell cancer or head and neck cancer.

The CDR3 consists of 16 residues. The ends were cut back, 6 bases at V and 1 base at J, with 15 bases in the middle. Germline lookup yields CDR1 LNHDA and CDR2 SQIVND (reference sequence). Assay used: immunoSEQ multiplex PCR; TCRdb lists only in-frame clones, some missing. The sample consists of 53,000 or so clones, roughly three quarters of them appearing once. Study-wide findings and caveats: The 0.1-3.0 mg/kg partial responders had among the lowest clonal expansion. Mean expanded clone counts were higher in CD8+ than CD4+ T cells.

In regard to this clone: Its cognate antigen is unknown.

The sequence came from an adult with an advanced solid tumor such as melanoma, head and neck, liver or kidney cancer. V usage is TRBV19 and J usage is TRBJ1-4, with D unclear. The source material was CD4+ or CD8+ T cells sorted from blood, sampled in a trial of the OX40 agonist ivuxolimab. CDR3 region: CASSSRGGVTNEKLFF. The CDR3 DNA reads TGTGCCAGTAGCTCACGTGGTGGCGTAACTAATGAAAAACTGTTTTTT.